The 11 T cell receptor beta chains below come from one sample, sequenced in a study of cytomegalovirus exposure and HLA in healthy donors (dated by TCRdb to the late 2010s). Library preparation employed the immunoSEQ multiplex PCR assay. A mixture of 60 forward primers for TCR Vbeta segments and 13 reverse primers for TCR Jbeta segments was used in the multiplex PCR. The immuneACCESS repertoire file appears here via TCRdb, limited to in-frame rearrangements. These files lack a portion of the clones; in checked studies, under half of the deficit traces to unresolved V genes, and the cause of the others is not known. The record for this sample contains tens of thousands of clones. The ten largest clones capture more than 1.5% of the sample. Sequences were obtained from PBMCs. The receptors shown here come from a woman aged 25 to 39 in good health and CMV-seronegative.

The CDR3: CASSPLGGVPFQPQHF. DNA for the CDR3: TGTGCCAGCTCACCACTCGGAGGGGTCCCTTTTCAGCCCCAGCATTTT. The rearrangement uses TRBV18 and TRBJ1-5; tentative D call: TRBD1 (5 bases). The CDR3 extends over 16 amino acids. The V gene lost 1 base and the J gene lost 6 bases, with 16 bases spanning the gap. Germline CDR1 and CDR2: KGHSH and LQKENI.

The chain recombines TRBV23-1 with TRBJ2-7; D remains ambiguous. TRBV23-1 is an open reading frame, and its role is uncertain. The CDR3 sequence is 16 residues long. The germline V and J ends were trimmed by 3 bases and 0 bases, with 15 bases remaining between them. CDR3 sequence reads: CASSHPEQTSSYEQYF. The CDR3 DNA is TGCGCCAGCAGTCACCCCGAACAGACCAGCTCCTACGAGCAGTACTTC.

The J gene is TRBJ1-1, the V gene TRBV6-5; D might be TRBD1 (6 bases). The CDR3 covers 14 residues. V dropped 2 bases and J dropped 1 base, with 8 bases sitting between them. Looked up from germline, CDR1 is MNHEY and CDR2 is SVGAGI. The CDR3 DNA reads as TGTGCCAGCAGTTACGGGACAACGAACACTGAAGCTTTCTTT. Translating gives CASSYGTTNTEAFF.

The rearrangement links TRBV11-3 to TRBJ2-7, with 8 bases fitting TRBD2. This CDR3 spans 14 amino acids. J was trimmed by 5 bases and V by 5 bases; bases with no gene match: 8. From germline, CDR1 is SGHNT and CDR2 YENEEA. The CDR3, as DNA: TGTGCCAGCAGCCCCCGGGGGGGAACTAACGAGCAGTACTTC. Translating gives CASSPRGGTNEQYF.

V and J are TRBV7-3 and TRBJ2-5, with TRBD2 matching over 10 bases. The CDR3 contains 13 residues. Germline-derived CDR1 and CDR2 are SGHTA and FQGTGA. Losses at the gene ends were 11 bases for V and 5 bases for J; bases not matched to a gene: 8. CDR3 in amino acids: CAPGGLATETQYF. The CDR3, as DNA: TGTGCCCCCGGGGGACTAGCGACCGAGACCCAGTACTTC.

This sequence joins TRBV5-1 and TRBJ1-3, with 11 bases fitting TRBD1. From germline, CDR1 is SGHRS and CDR2 YFSETQ. The CDR3 spans 16 residues. Trimming took 0 bases from V and 4 from J; bases not matched to a gene: 3. CDR3: CASSLGTGGEGNTIYF. In DNA, the CDR3 is TGCGCCAGCAGCTTGGGGACAGGGGGCGAGGGAAACACCATATATTTT.

The V and J genes are TRBV28 and TRBJ1-1; TRBD1 agrees at 9 bases. Per the germline V gene, CDR1 is MDHEN and CDR2 is SYDVKM. The CDR3 contains 16 residues. Trimming removed 5 bases from V and 4 bases from J; junction bases left unmatched: 11. CDR3 DNA sequence: TGTGCCAGCAGTCTAAGGACAGGGGTATTTATCACTGAAGCTTTCTTT. Its protein is CASSLRTGVFITEAFF.

The J gene is TRBJ2-1, the V gene TRBV30; 9 positions match TRBD1. Trimming removed 8 bases from V and 3 bases from J; junction bases left unmatched: 5. The V gene's germline CDR1 is GTSNPN and CDR2 SVGIG (reference sequence). The CDR3 is made up of 13 amino acids. CDR3 amino acids: CAGYRGLYNEQFF. Written as DNA, the CDR3 is TGTGCCGGATACAGGGGGCTCTACAATGAGCAGTTCTTC.

This rearrangement joins TRBV10-2 to TRBJ1-5; 10 nucleotides agree with TRBD1. The CDR3 has 16 amino acids. V shed 0 bases and J 2 bases; nucleotides not matched to a gene: 1. Germline V gives CDR1 WSHSY, CDR2 SAAADI. The CDR3 DNA sequence: TGCGCCAGCAGTGAGTCTGGGACAGGGGGCAATCAGCCCCAGCATTTT. Its translation: CASSESGTGGNQPQHF.

CDR3 amino acids: CASSYSRERSTGELFF. The CDR3 DNA follows: TGTGCCAGCAGTTACTCGAGGGAAAGAAGTACCGGGGAGCTGTTTTTT. This chain uses TRBV6-5 with TRBJ2-2, with D possibly being TRBD2 (5 bases). This CDR3 has 16 residues. Trimming removed 0 bases at V and 5 bases at J, with 13 bases between. Germline CDR1 and CDR2: MNHEY and SVGAGI.

The chain recombines TRBV9 with TRBJ2-7, with D possibly TRBD2 on 6 matching bases. V shed 0 bases and J shed 0 bases, with 10 bases lying between them. The CDR3 contains 15 residues. Germline assignment: CDR1 SGDLS and CDR2 YYNGEE. The CDR3 coding sequence is TGTGCCAGCAGCGTAGATGGGGGAGGCTCCTACGAGCAGTACTTC. Translated, it gives CASSVDGGGSYEQYF. Variable domain in full (rest from reference TRBV9 and TRBJ2-7): DSGVTQTPKHLITATGQRVTLRCSPRSGDLSVYWYQQSLDQGLQFLIQYYNGEERAKGNILERFSAQQFPDLHSELNLSSLELGDSALYFCASSVDGGGSYEQYFGPGTRLTVT.